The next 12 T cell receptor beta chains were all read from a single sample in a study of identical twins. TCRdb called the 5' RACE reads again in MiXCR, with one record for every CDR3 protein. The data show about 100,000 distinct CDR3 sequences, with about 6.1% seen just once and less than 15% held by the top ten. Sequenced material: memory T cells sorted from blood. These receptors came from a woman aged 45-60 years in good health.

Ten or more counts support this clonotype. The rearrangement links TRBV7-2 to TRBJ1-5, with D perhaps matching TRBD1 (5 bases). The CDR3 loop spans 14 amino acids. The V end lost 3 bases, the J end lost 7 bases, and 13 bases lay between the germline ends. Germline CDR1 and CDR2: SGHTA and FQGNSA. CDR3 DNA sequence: TGTGCCAGCAGCTTTCGGCAGGGAAAACAGCCCCAGCATTTT. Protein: CASSFRQGKQPQHF.

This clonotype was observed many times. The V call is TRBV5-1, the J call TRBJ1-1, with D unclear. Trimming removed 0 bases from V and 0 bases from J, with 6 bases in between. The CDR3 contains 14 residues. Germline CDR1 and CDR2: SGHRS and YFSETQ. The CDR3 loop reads CASSLAAMNTEAFF. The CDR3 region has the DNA TGCGCCAGCAGCTTGGCCGCGATGAACACTGAAGCTTTCTTT.

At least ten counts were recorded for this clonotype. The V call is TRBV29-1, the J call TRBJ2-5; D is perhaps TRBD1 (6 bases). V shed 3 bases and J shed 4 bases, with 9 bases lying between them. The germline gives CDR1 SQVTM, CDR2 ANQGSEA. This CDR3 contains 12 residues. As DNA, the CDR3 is TGCAGCGTTGAGCAACAGGGAGAGACCCAGTACTTC. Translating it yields CSVEQQGETQYF.

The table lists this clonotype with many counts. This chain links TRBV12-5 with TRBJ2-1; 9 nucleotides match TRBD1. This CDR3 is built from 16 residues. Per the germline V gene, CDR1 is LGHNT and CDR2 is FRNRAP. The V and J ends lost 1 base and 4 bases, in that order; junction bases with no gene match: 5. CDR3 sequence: CASGLEQGARYNEQFF. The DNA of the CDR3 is TGTGCTAGTGGTTTGGAACAGGGGGCAAGGTACAATGAGCAGTTCTTC.

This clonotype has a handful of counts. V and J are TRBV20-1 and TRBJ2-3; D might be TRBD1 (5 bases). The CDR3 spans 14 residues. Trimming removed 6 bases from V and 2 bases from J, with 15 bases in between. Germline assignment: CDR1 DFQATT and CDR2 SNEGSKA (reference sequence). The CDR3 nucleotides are TGCAGTGCCGATGGGGCGTTGGACACAGATACGCAGTATTTT. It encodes CSADGALDTDTQYF.

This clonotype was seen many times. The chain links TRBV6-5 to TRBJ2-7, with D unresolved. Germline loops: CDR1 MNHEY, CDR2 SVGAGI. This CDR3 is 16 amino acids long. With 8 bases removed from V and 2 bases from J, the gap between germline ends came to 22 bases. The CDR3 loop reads CASARTAGDPTYEQYF. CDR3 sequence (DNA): TGTGCCAGCGCGCGGACGGCAGGAGACCCCACCTACGAGCAGTACTTC.

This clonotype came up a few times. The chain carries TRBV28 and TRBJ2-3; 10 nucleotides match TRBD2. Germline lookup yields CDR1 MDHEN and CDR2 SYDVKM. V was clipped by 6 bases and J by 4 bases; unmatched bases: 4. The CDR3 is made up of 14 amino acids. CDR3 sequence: CASSLAGAPDTQYF. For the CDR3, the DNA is TGTGCCAGCAGCCTAGCGGGAGCCCCAGATACGCAGTATTTT.

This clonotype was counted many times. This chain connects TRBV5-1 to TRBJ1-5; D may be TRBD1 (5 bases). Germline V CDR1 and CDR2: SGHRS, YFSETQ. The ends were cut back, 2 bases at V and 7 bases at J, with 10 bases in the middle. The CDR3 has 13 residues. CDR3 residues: CASSLGTGQPQHF. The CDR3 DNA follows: TGCGCCAGCAGCTTAGGGACTGGCCAGCCCCAGCATTTT. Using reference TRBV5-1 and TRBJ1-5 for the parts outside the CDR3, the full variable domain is KAGVTQTPRYLIKTRGQQVTLSCSPISGHRSVSWYQQTPGQGLQFLFEYFSETQRNKGNFPGRFSGRQFSNSRSEMNVSTLELGDSALYLCASSLGTGQPQHFGDGTRLSIL.

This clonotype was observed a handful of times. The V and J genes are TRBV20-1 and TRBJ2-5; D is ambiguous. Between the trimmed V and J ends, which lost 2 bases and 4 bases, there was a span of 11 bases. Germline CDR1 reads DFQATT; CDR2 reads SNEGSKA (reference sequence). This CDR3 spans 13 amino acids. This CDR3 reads CSARSVAPETQYF. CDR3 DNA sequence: TGCAGTGCTAGATCGGTAGCCCCAGAGACCCAGTACTTC.

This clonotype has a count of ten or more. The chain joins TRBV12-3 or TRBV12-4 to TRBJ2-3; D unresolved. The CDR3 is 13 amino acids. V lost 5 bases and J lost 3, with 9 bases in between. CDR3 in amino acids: CASSRDRTDTQYF. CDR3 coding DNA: TGTGCCAGCAGTCGTGACCGTACAGATACGCAGTATTTT.

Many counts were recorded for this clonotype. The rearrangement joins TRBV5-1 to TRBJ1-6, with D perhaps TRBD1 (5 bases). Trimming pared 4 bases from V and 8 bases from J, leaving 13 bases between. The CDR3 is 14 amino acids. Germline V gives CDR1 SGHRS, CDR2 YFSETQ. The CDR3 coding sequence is TGCGCCAGCAGCGAGGGGCAGAGTCATTCACCCCTCCACTTT. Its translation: CASSEGQSHSPLHF.

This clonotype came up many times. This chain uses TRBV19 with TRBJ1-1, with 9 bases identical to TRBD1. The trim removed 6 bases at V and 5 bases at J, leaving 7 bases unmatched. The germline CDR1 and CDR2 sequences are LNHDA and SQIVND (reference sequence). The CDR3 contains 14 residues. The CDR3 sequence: CASRTRQGETEAFF. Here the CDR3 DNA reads TGTGCCAGTAGGACCCGACAGGGGGAAACTGAAGCTTTCTTT.